This T cell receptor (beta chain) was profiled in a study of shared clonotypes between healthy human individuals. General study findings and limits: Sorted-subset samples were not fully sequenced, rarefaction indicated.

Healthy and HIV-negative, the adult donors had no recent acute infections or vaccinations. CD4+ cell separation produced CD45RA+ naive and CD45RA-negative memory subsets. V was clipped by 3 bases and J by 5 bases; unmatched bases: 3. From germline, CDR1 is MDHEN and CDR2 SYDVKM. This CDR3 is 13 amino acids long. Around 220 ng DNA, around 30,000 T cell genomes, went into each sorted-subset replicate PCR. Assay: immunoSEQ multiplex PCR; the TCRdb copy retains only in-frame clones and omits some. The table shows about 2.4 million clones, with 80% to 95% occurring only once. With regard to this clone: Antigen unknown.

The specimen sequenced was naive CD4+ T cells from PBMCs. The subset is: CD45RA+ positively selected. The rearrangement uses TRBV28 and TRBJ1-1, with 7 bases that match TRBD1. The source is a man between 18 and 35 years old in good health. Some clones in this sample may be carry-over from other donors' samples. The CDR3 spells CASSFQGVTEAFF. DNA of the CDR3: TGTGCCAGCAGTTTCCAGGGGGTGACTGAAGCTTTCTTT.